The 16 T cell receptor beta chains below come from one sample, sequenced in a study of cytomegalovirus exposure and HLA in healthy donors (TCRdb year 2017). To prepare the library, the immunoSEQ multiplex PCR assay was applied. The multiplex PCR relied on a mix of 60 forward primers for TCR Vbeta segments and 13 reverse primers for TCR Jbeta segments. What TCRdb holds here is the immuneACCESS table cut down to in-frame rearrangements. Part of the clones is not present; checked against another copy, under half of the missing clones reflect an unresolved V gene, and the others are unexplained. For this sample there are around 200,000 clones; about four fifths appear just once. Roughly 10% of the sample is in the top ten clones. The sequenced sample was PBMCs. The receptors originated from a woman aged 45-59 years in good health and CMV-seropositive.

The CDR3 DNA reads TGTGCCAGCAGCGGACACTCCTACAATGAGCAGTTCTTC. Its protein is CASSGHSYNEQFF. This rearrangement joins TRBV6-1 to TRBJ2-1; D is perhaps TRBD1 (5 bases). Deletions cut 6 bases from V and 0 bases from J, with 6 bases between. Germline CDR1 reads MNHNS; CDR2 reads SASEGT. The CDR3 length is 13 residues.

This clone showed up just once. The chain employs TRBV19 and TRBJ2-5; 7 bases match TRBD2. V was clipped by 1 base and J by 1 base; unmatched bases: 6. The CDR3 has 16 amino acids. Germline lookup yields CDR1 LNHDA and CDR2 SQIVND (reference sequence). For the CDR3, the DNA is TGTGCCAGTAGTATAGCGGGGCGGGGGATCCAAGAGACCCAGTACTTC. This gives the protein CASSIAGRGIQETQYF.

V and J are TRBV19 and TRBJ1-2, with D uncertain. V was cut by 5 bases and J by 2 bases, with 15 bases left in between. This CDR3 spans 15 amino acids. CDR1 and CDR2 from the germline V gene are LNHDA and SQIVND (reference sequence). Here the CDR3 reads CASSASTGRNYGYTF. CDR3 nucleotide sequence: TGTGCCAGTAGTGCTTCAACCGGGAGGAACTATGGCTACACCTTC. Supplemented by reference TRBV19 and TRBJ1-2, the full variable domain reads DGGITQSPKYLFRKEGQNVTLSCEQNLNHDAMYWYRQDPGQGLRLIYYSQIVNDFQKGDIAEGYSVSREKKESFPLTVTSAQKNPTAFYLCASSASTGRNYGYTFGSGTRLTVV.

CDR3 in amino acids: CASSYRDREAHEQYF. CDR3 in DNA: TGTGCCAGCAGTTATCGGGACAGGGAAGCACACGAGCAGTACTTC. The chain couples TRBV2 to TRBJ2-7; 9 bases match TRBD1. V shed 5 bases and J 5 bases; nucleotides not matched to a gene: 10. The germline gives CDR1 SNHLY, CDR2 FYNNEI. The CDR3 covers 15 residues.

This chain joins TRBV7-2 and TRBJ2-1; D perhaps matches TRBD2 (5 bases). This CDR3 region has 16 residues. CDR1 is SGHTA and CDR2 is FQGNSA in the germline V gene. V was clipped by 1 base and J by 5 bases, with 15 bases between them. CDR3 DNA: TGTGCCAGCAGCTTAGTCTCCGGGGATGGGGACAATGAGCAGTTCTTC. Translated: CASSLVSGDGDNEQFF.

The gene calls are TRBV19 and TRBJ1-1; no firm D call. This CDR3 region has 16 residues. From germline, CDR1 is LNHDA and CDR2 SQIVND (reference sequence). Trimming took 1 base from V and 1 from J, leaving 13 bases between them. This CDR3 reads CASSIAPGWENTEAFF. The DNA of the CDR3 is TGTGCCAGTAGTATAGCTCCGGGATGGGAGAACACTGAAGCTTTCTTT.

The V call is TRBV30, the J call TRBJ1-2; TRBD1 is a possible D gene (5 bases). The CDR3 is 13 residues long. The V gene's germline CDR1 is GTSNPN and CDR2 SVGIG (reference sequence). Between the trimmed V and J ends, which lost 2 bases and 1 base, there was a span of 8 bases. The CDR3 nucleotides read TGTGCCTGGAGTCCAGACAGTAACTATGGCTACACCTTC. As protein: CAWSPDSNYGYTF.

V gene TRBV6-5 combines with J gene TRBJ1-2, with TRBD1 matching 7 bases. The germline CDR1 and CDR2 sequences are MNHEY and SVGAGI. Trimming cost V 6 bases and J 2 bases; bases outside gene matches: 9. The CDR3 has 15 amino acids. The CDR3 loop is CASSGTGVGNYGYTF. The CDR3 nucleotides read TGTGCCAGCAGCGGAACAGGGGTTGGAAACTATGGCTACACCTTC.

The chain is built from TRBV30 and TRBJ2-5, with 11 bases matching TRBD1. The end of the DNA aligns better with TRBJ2-7, so the J call may be wrong. Germline V CDR1 and CDR2: GTSNPN, SVGIG (reference sequence). This CDR3 is built from 14 residues. CDR3 nucleotides: TGTGCCTGGAACCGGGACAGGGGGTTAGGCGAGCAGTACTTC. It is translated as CAWNRDRGLGEQYF.

The chain combines TRBV12-5 with TRBJ2-3, with D uncertain. Trimming left V 2 bases short and J 3 bases short, with 9 bases between. The CDR3 has 14 residues. Germline CDR1 reads LGHNT; CDR2 reads FRNRAP. The CDR3 here is CASGLITQTDTQYF. CDR3 nucleotide sequence: TGTGCTAGTGGTTTGATTACGCAGACAGATACGCAGTATTTT.

The chain recombines TRBV4-3 with TRBJ2-5, with a weak D call TRBD2 (5 bases). The J call may be faulty, since TRBJ2-7 better matches the DNA end. CDR3 length: 16 residues. The V gene's germline CDR1 is LGHNA and CDR2 YSLEER. Here the CDR3 DNA reads TGCGCCAGCAGCCATGTCGCTAGCTTCAGCTCCTACGAGCAGTACTTC. Translation: CASSHVASFSSYEQYF.

The V call is TRBV2, the J call TRBJ2-3; 7 bases fit TRBD1. The CDR3 runs to 14 residues. CDR1 and CDR2 from the germline V gene are SNHLY and FYNNEI. V trimming: 7 bases; J trimming: 0 bases; junction bases outside the gene matches: 4. This CDR3 is CASTGTDSTDTQYF. The DNA for the CDR3 is TGTGCCAGCACTGGGACAGACAGCACAGATACGCAGTATTTT.

The V gene is TRBV5-1, the J gene TRBJ2-7; 7 positions match TRBD1. The germline gives CDR1 SGHRS, CDR2 YFSETQ. The trim removed 2 bases at V and 5 bases at J, leaving 7 bases unmatched. This CDR3 spans 14 amino acids. The CDR3 sequence: CASSFDRVVDEQYF. The CDR3 DNA reads as TGCGCCAGCAGCTTCGACAGGGTAGTAGACGAGCAGTACTTC.

The rearrangement joins TRBV19 to TRBJ2-5; TRBD1 agrees at 12 bases. The J call is doubtful: the DNA matches TRBJ2-7 better. Germline CDR1 and CDR2: LNHDA and SQIVND (reference sequence). CDR3 size: 15 residues. Here the CDR3 DNA reads TGTGCCAGTAGTATGGGGACAGGGGGCACCTACGAGCAGTACTTC. It yields the protein CASSMGTGGTYEQYF.

This clone occurred once. The chain has TRBV25-1 and TRBJ2-5; TRBD2 agrees at 8 bases. Losses at the gene ends were 6 bases for V and 2 bases for J; bases not matched to a gene: 2. The length of the CDR3 is 13 residues. Germline loops: CDR1 MGHDK, CDR2 SYGVNS. Here the CDR3 reads CASSSGGQETQYF. The CDR3 nucleotides are TGTGCCAGCAGCAGCGGGGGTCAAGAGACCCAGTACTTC. The full variable domain, rest sourced from reference TRBV25-1 and TRBJ2-5, is EADIYQTPRYLVIGTGKKITLECSQTMGHDKMYWYQQDPGMELHLIHYSYGVNSTEKGDLSSESTVSRIRTEHFPLTLESARPSHTSQYLCASSSGGQETQYFGPGTRLLVL.

The chain uses TRBV15 and TRBJ2-5, with 8 bases lining up with TRBD2. The CDR3 totals 15 residues. Germline V gene sequence: CDR1 LNHNV, CDR2 YYDKDF (reference sequence). The V gene end was trimmed by 0 bases and the J gene end by 4 bases; junction bases not matched to a gene: 4. The CDR3 spells CATSRDIREGETQYF. The CDR3 nucleotides are TGTGCCACCAGCAGAGATATACGGGAGGGAGAGACCCAGTACTTC.